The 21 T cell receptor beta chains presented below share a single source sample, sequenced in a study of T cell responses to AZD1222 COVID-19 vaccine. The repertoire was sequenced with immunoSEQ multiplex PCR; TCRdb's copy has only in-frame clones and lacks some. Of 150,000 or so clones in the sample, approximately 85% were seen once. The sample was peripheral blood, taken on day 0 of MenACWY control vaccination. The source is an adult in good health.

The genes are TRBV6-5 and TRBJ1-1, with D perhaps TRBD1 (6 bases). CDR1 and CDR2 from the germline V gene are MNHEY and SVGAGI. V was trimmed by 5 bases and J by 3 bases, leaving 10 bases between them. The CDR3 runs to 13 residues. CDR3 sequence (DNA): TGTGCCAGCAGTAGCGGGACACACACTGAAGCTTTCTTT. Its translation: CASSSGTHTEAFF.

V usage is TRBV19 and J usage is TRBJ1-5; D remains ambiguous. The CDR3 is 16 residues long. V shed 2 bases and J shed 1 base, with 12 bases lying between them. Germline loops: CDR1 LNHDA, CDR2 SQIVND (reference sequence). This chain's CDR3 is CASSIRRATSNQPQHF. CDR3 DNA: TGTGCCAGTAGTATACGCCGGGCCACAAGCAATCAGCCCCAGCATTTT.

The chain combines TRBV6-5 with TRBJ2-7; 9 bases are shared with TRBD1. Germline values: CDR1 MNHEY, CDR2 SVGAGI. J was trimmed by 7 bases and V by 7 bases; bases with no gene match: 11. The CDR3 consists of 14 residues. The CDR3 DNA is TGTGCCAGCAATCCCGGGACAGGGATTTTTGAGCAGTACTTC. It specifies CASNPGTGIFEQYF.

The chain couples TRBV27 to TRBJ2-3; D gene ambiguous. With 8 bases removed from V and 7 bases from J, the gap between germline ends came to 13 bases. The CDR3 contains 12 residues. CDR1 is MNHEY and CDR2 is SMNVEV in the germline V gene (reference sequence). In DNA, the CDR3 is TGTGCCAGCGGCCTTTCCCGTCATACGCAGTATTTT. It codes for CASGLSRHTQYF.

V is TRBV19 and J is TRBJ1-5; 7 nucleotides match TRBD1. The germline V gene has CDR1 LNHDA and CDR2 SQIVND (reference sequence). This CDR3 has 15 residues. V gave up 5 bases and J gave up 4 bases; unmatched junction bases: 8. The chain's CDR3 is CASSVQKGANQPQHF. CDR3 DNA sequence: TGTGCCAGTAGTGTGCAGAAGGGGGCAAATCAGCCCCAGCATTTT.

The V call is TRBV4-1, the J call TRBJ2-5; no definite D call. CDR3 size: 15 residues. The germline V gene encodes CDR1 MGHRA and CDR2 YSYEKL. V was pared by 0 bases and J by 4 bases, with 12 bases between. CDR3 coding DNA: TGCGCCAGCAGCCAAGATCTAGGAGTTTCAGAGACCCAGTACTTC. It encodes CASSQDLGVSETQYF.

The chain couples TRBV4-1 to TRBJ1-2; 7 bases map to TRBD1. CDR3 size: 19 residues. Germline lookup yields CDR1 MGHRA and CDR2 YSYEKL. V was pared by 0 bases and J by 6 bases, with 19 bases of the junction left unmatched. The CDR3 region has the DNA TGCGCCAGCAGCCAAGATAATCGCGGGACAGCCTTTAGGAAGCATGGCTACACCTTC. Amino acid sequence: CASSQDNRGTAFRKHGYTF.

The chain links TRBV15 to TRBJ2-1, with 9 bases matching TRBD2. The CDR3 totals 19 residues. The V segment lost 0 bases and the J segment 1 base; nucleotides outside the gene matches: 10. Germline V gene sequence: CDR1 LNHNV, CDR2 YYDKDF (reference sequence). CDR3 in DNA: TGTGCCACCAGCAGAGATCGGAGGGCTAGCGGGAAATCCTACAATGAGCAGTTCTTC. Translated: CATSRDRRASGKSYNEQFF.

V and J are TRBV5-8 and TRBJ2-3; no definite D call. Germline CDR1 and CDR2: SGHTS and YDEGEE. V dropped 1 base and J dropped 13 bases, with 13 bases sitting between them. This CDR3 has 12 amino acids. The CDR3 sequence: CASSLSTDVEYF. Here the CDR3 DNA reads TGTGCCAGCAGCTTGTCGACGGACGTCGAGTATTTT.

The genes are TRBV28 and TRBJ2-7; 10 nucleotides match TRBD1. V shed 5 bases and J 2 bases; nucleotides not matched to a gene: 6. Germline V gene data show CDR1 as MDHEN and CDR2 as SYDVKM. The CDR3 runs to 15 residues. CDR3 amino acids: CASSASGTGAYEQYV. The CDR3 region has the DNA TGTGCCAGCAGTGCTTCCGGGACAGGGGCCTACGAGCAGTACGTC.

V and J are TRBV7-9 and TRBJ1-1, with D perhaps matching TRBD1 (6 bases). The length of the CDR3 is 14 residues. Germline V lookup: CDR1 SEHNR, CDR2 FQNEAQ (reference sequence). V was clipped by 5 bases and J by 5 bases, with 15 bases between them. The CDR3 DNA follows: TGTGCCAGCAGCCCGACAGGAATGGATACTGAAGCTTTCTTT. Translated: CASSPTGMDTEAFF.

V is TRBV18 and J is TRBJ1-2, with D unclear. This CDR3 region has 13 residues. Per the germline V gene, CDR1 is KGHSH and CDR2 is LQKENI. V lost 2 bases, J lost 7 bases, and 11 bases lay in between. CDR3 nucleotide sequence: TGTGCCAGCTCACCAGGATCTATGGTTGGCTACACCTTC. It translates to CASSPGSMVGYTF.

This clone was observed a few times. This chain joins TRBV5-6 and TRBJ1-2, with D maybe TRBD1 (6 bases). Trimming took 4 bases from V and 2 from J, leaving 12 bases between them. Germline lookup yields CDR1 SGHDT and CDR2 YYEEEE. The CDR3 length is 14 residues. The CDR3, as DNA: TGTGCCAGCAGCCTAATCGGACAGAACTATGGCTACACCTTC. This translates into CASSLIGQNYGYTF.

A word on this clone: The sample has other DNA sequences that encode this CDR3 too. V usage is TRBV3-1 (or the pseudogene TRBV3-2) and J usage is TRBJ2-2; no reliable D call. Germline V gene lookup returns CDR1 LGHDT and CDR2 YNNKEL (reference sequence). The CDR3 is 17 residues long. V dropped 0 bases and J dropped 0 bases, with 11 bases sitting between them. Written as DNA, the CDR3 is TGTGCCAGCAGCCAAGATCGCTTCCGCTCGAACACCGGGGAGCTGTTTTTT. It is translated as CASSQDRFRSNTGELFF.

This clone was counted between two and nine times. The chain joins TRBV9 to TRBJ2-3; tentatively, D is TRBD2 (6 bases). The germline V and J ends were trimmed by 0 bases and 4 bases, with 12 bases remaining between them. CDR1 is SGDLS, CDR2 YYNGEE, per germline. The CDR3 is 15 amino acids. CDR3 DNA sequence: TGTGCCAGCAGCGTAGCCGCAGGGAGGTCAGATACGCAGTATTTT. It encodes CASSVAAGRSDTQYF. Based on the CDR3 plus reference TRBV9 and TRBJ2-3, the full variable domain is DSGVTQTPKHLITATGQRVTLRCSPRSGDLSVYWYQQSLDQGLQFLIQYYNGEERAKGNILERFSAQQFPDLHSELNLSSLELGDSALYFCASSVAAGRSDTQYFGPGTRLTVL.

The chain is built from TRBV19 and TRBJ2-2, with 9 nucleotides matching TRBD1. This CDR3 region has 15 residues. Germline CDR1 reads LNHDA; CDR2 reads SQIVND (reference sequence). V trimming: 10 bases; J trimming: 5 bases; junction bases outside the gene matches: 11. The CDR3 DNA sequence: TGTGCCACACGGGACAGGGCAGGGTGGACCGGGGAGCTGTTTTTT. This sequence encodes CATRDRAGWTGELFF.

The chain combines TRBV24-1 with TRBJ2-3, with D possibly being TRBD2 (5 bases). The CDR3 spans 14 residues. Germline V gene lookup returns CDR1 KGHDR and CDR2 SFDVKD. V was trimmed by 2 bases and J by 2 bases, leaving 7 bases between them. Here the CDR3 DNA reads TGTGCCACCAGTGATTCGGGGTACACAGATACGCAGTATTTT. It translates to CATSDSGYTDTQYF.

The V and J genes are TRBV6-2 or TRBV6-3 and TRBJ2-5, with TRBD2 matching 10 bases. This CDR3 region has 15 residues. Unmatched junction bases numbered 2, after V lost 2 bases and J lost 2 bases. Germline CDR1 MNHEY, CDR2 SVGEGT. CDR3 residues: CASSYKRGGQETQYF. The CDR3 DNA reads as TGTGCCAGCAGTTACAAGCGGGGGGGACAAGAGACCCAGTACTTC.

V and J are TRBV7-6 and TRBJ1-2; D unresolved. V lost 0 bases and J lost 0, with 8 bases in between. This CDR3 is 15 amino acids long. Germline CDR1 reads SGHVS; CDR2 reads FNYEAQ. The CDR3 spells CASSLANTANYGYTF. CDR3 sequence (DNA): TGTGCCAGCAGCTTAGCGAACACCGCTAACTATGGCTACACCTTC.

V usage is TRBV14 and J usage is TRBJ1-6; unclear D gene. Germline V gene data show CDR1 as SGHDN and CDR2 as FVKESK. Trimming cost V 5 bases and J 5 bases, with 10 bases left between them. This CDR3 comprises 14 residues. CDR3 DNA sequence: TGTGCCAGCAGCGCAGAAAATAATAATTCACCCCTCCACTTT. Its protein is CASSAENNNSPLHF. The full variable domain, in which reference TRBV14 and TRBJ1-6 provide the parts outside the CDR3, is EAGVTQFPSHSVIEKGQTVTLRCDPISGHDNLYWYRRVMGKEIKFLLHFVKESKQDESGMPNNRFLAERTGGTYSTLKVQPAELEDSGVYFCASSAENNNSPLHFGNGTRLTVT.

The CDR3 nucleotides read TGCGCCAGCAGGGCCGGGACGCCCAATTCACCCCTCCACTTT. It codes for CASRAGTPNSPLHF. The chain employs TRBV10-1 and TRBJ1-6; D perhaps matches TRBD1 (5 bases). The CDR3 is 14 amino acids. Germline CDR1 and CDR2: WNHNN and SYGVQD (reference sequence). The V end was cut by 6 bases, the J end by 7 bases, with 13 bases between.